The 29 T cell receptor beta chains listed next were all sequenced from one sample in a study of beta chain features in type 1 diabetes. The isolated RNA, all of it, was reverse transcribed, so expressed TCRB transcripts were what got sequenced. Clones were read by immunoSEQ multiplex PCR, and TCRdb kept only the in-frame ones, dropping some. The sample has about 350,000 clones; 15% to 20% are singletons. Specimen: naive CD4+ T cells from blood. These receptors all stem from a woman in her late teens or twenties in good health.

In this sample, this clone turned up a few times. V gene TRBV5-1 combines with J gene TRBJ1-2; 9 bases are a match to TRBD1. CDR3 length: 15 residues. J was trimmed by 2 bases and V by 3 bases; bases with no gene match: 5. Germline values: CDR1 SGHRS, CDR2 YFSETQ. Here the CDR3 DNA reads TGCGCCAGCAGCTCGGCCGGGACAGGGAACTATGGCTACACCTTC. It yields the protein CASSSAGTGNYGYTF.

This chain joins TRBV15 and TRBJ2-7; TRBD2 matches 8 bases. The CDR3 covers 15 residues. Trimming took 0 bases from V and 2 from J; bases not matched to a gene: 3. Germline loops: CDR1 LNHNV, CDR2 YYDKDF (reference sequence). The CDR3 is CATSRDPGGTYEQYF. The DNA for the CDR3 is TGTGCCACCAGCAGAGATCCGGGGGGGACCTACGAGCAGTACTTC.

The J gene is TRBJ1-6, the V gene TRBV19; no definite D call. The CDR3 is 15 residues long. Germline V CDR1 and CDR2: LNHDA, SQIVND (reference sequence). The V gene lost 4 bases and the J gene lost 3 bases, with 10 bases spanning the gap. CDR3 in amino acids: CASSSPTGYNSPLHF. CDR3 DNA sequence: TGTGCCAGTAGTAGTCCGACGGGCTATAATTCACCCCTCCACTTT.

The chain couples TRBV18 to TRBJ2-2, with a weak D call TRBD1 (6 bases). V dropped 5 bases and J dropped 6 bases, with 13 bases sitting between them. The length of the CDR3 is 14 residues. Germline CDR1 reads KGHSH; CDR2 reads LQKENI. The CDR3 DNA reads as TGTGCCAGCTCATCAGGGGCGAGGGCCGGGGAGCTGTTTTTT. Protein product: CASSSGARAGELFF.

In regard to this clone: This same CDR3 is encoded by further DNA sequences in the sample. The chain recombines TRBV7-2 with TRBJ2-5; D is ambiguous. Germline assignment: CDR1 SGHTA and CDR2 FQGNSA. The CDR3 contains 14 residues. The V end was cut by 1 base, the J end by 4 bases, with 10 bases between. DNA for the CDR3: TGTGCCAGCAGCTTAGGGCCCCTAGGAGAGACCCAGTACTTC. Amino acid sequence: CASSLGPLGETQYF.

This clone occurred a few times. The chain has TRBV4-1 and TRBJ2-3, with D uncertain. Germline CDR1 MGHRA, CDR2 YSYEKL. This CDR3 has 11 residues. V lost 6 bases and J lost 7, with 8 bases in between. The CDR3 here is CASRTQNTQYF. CDR3 coding DNA: TGCGCCAGCAGAACCCAGAATACGCAGTATTTT.

This chain uses TRBV5-1 with TRBJ2-2; no clear D. Germline assignment: CDR1 SGHRS and CDR2 YFSETQ. V lost 2 bases and J lost 0, with 8 bases in between. The CDR3 contains 15 residues. CDR3 region: CASSFGATNTGELFF. CDR3 DNA sequence: TGCGCCAGCAGCTTTGGAGCGACGAACACCGGGGAGCTGTTTTTT.

The J gene is TRBJ1-2, the V gene TRBV2; 8 positions agree with TRBD1. Germline loops: CDR1 SNHLY, CDR2 FYNNEI. Trimming took 3 bases from V and 3 from J; bases not matched to a gene: 3. CDR3 length equals 14 residues. Here the CDR3 reads CASSEQGADYGYTF. For the CDR3, the DNA is TGTGCCAGCAGTGAGCAGGGGGCGGACTATGGCTACACCTTC.

This clone was seen more than once but under ten times. The V and J genes are TRBV13 and TRBJ2-7; D is possibly TRBD1 (6 bases). The CDR3 is 13 residues long. The germline gives CDR1 PRHDT, CDR2 FYEKMQ (reference sequence). V was cut by 1 base and J by 7 bases, with 11 bases left in between. The CDR3 DNA reads as TGTGCCAGCAGCTTAGTGCAGGGGCAGGAGCAGTACTTC. This gives the protein CASSLVQGQEQYF.

The genes are TRBV4-1 and TRBJ2-2; TRBD1 matches at 9 bases. The CDR3 spans 15 residues. Germline CDR1 is MGHRA and CDR2 is YSYEKL. The ends lost 6 bases at V and 5 bases at J; junction bases unmatched: 7. CDR3 nucleotide sequence: TGCGCCAGCAGGGCCACAGGGGGCGAGACCGGGGAGCTGTTTTTT. It is translated as CASRATGGETGELFF.

The rearrangement uses TRBV7-9 and TRBJ2-6; D gene ambiguous. Germline V gives CDR1 SEHNR, CDR2 FQNEAQ (reference sequence). The CDR3 is 16 amino acids. Trimming shortened V by 0 bases and J by 4 bases, and 10 bases separated the two germline ends. The CDR3 coding sequence is TGTGCCAGCAGCTTAGCGATATCTACGGGGGCCAACGTCCTGACTTTC. This encodes CASSLAISTGANVLTF.

The rearrangement links TRBV27 to TRBJ2-2; 7 positions match TRBD2. Germline V gives CDR1 MNHEY, CDR2 SMNVEV (reference sequence). This CDR3 has 13 amino acids. Losses at the gene ends were 7 bases for V and 7 bases for J; bases not matched to a gene: 6. The DNA of the CDR3 is TGTGCCAGCAAGACTAGCTGGCACGGGGAGCTGTTTTTT. Its translation: CASKTSWHGELFF.

This clone was seen a handful of times. V and J are TRBV12-5 and TRBJ1-1; D possibly corresponds to TRBD1 (6 bases). Germline assignment: CDR1 LGHNT and CDR2 FRNRAP. There are 14 residues in the CDR3. The V and J ends lost 0 bases and 9 bases respectively, with 14 bases between them. The CDR3 region is CASGLVGGQTQAFF. The CDR3 DNA reads TGTGCTAGTGGTTTGGTAGGGGGACAAACCCAAGCTTTCTTT.

This clone was detected only a few times. This sequence joins TRBV19 and TRBJ2-7; 13 bases map to TRBD2. The CDR3 contains 16 residues. V dropped 5 bases and J dropped 5; count of bases not matched to a gene: 9. The germline gives CDR1 LNHDA, CDR2 SQIVND (reference sequence). The DNA of the CDR3 is TGTGCCAGTAGTCGTGGACTAGCGGGAGTAGACGACGAGCAGTACTTC. This sequence encodes CASSRGLAGVDDEQYF.

The rearrangement joins TRBV7-9 to TRBJ2-7, with 13 bases identical to TRBD2. This CDR3 comprises 14 residues. Per germline, CDR1 SEHNR and CDR2 FQNEAQ (reference sequence). V dropped 3 bases and J dropped 12; count of bases not matched to a gene: 8. The CDR3 protein is CASSLGTSGAPRYF. CDR3 DNA: TGTGCCAGCAGCTTGGGGACTAGCGGGGCTCCTCGGTACTTC.

The chain has TRBV5-1 and TRBJ2-1; 8 nucleotides align to TRBD2. Germline V gene lookup returns CDR1 SGHRS and CDR2 YFSETQ. V shed 3 bases and J 10 bases; nucleotides not matched to a gene: 6. The CDR3 has 13 residues. The CDR3 DNA follows: TGCGCCAGCAGCTCGGGGGGGCGAGAAGAGCAGTTCTTC. Translation: CASSSGGREEQFF.

The V and J genes are TRBV11-2 and TRBJ2-1, with TRBD2 matching 7 bases. V trimming: 3 bases; J trimming: 15 bases; junction bases outside the gene matches: 8. Germline CDR1 reads SGHAT; CDR2 reads FQNNGV. The CDR3 is 12 amino acids. DNA for the CDR3: TGTGCCAGCAGCTTGTTCTCTAGCGGTGCGTTCTTC. Amino acids: CASSLFSSGAFF.

V and J are TRBV5-4 and TRBJ1-1; D unresolved. Germline V gene data show CDR1 as SGHNT and CDR2 as YYREEE (reference sequence). The CDR3 extends over 16 amino acids. V was shortened by 4 bases and J by 1 base, with 17 bases between the two germline ends. DNA for the CDR3: TGTGCCAGCAGCCCTTCTTTCCGGGTCGAGAACACTGAAGCTTTCTTT. Translating gives CASSPSFRVENTEAFF.

This clone showed up just a few times. The chain links TRBV29-1 to TRBJ1-1, with D perhaps TRBD1 (6 bases). This CDR3 region has 14 residues. The V end was cut by 6 bases, the J end by 4 bases, with 18 bases between. CDR1 is SQVTM, CDR2 ANQGSEA, per germline. The DNA for the CDR3 is TGCAGCGTGGGGGCCCAGGGCAGAATCACTGAAGCTTTCTTT. This encodes CSVGAQGRITEAFF.

This chain joins TRBV10-3 and TRBJ2-7; 11 nucleotides match TRBD2. Trimming took 6 bases from V and 3 from J; bases not matched to a gene: 4. CDR1 ENHRY and CDR2 SYGVKD come from the germline V gene. The CDR3 is 14 residues long. CDR3 protein: CAIRSSGGSYEQYF. The DNA for the CDR3 is TGTGCCATCAGATCTAGCGGGGGGAGCTACGAGCAGTACTTC.

The gene calls are TRBV5-4 and TRBJ2-3; 13 nucleotides match TRBD2. J lost 2 bases, V lost 4 bases, and 7 bases had no gene match. Germline values: CDR1 SGHNT, CDR2 YYREEE (reference sequence). The CDR3 is made up of 17 amino acids. The CDR3 DNA follows: TGTGCCAGCAGCCCTGGGACTAGCGGGGAGTACACAGATACGCAGTATTTT. This gives the protein CASSPGTSGEYTDTQYF.

This clone has only one observation. The same CDR3 is also encoded by other DNA sequences in this sample. V and J are TRBV29-1 and TRBJ1-1; 8 positions agree with TRBD1. With 6 bases clipped from V and 1 base from J, the junction kept 4 bases outside the gene matches. This CDR3 has 13 residues. The germline V gene has CDR1 SQVTM and CDR2 ANQGSEA. The DNA for the CDR3 is TGCAGCGTGGCCGACAGGGGGAACACTGAAGCTTTCTTT. Its translation: CSVADRGNTEAFF.

V gene TRBV30 combines with J gene TRBJ2-1; TRBD2 matches 7 bases. The CDR3 has 14 amino acids. The germline V gene has CDR1 GTSNPN and CDR2 SVGIG (reference sequence). The V segment lost 0 bases and the J segment 7 bases; nucleotides outside the gene matches: 6. The CDR3, as DNA: TGTGCCTGGAGTGTCAGGGAGGGCATTAATGAGCAGTTCTTC. Its protein product is CAWSVREGINEQFF.

This clone turned up a few times. The chain combines TRBV7-6 with TRBJ2-2, with 7 bases fitting TRBD2. The germline CDR1 and CDR2 sequences are SGHVS and FNYEAQ. The ends lost 6 bases at V and 5 bases at J; junction bases unmatched: 9. The CDR3 runs to 15 residues. This CDR3 reads CASSRIYSGTGELFF. The CDR3 DNA sequence: TGTGCCAGCAGTAGGATTTATAGCGGGACCGGGGAGCTGTTTTTT.

As for this clone: Other DNA sequences of this sample code for an identical CDR3. The V gene is TRBV20-1, the J gene TRBJ1-3; D uncertain. The V and J ends lost 5 bases and 3 bases respectively, with 5 bases between them. CDR3 length: 11 amino acids. CDR1 is DFQATT and CDR2 is SNEGSKA in the germline V gene (reference sequence). The CDR3 sequence: CSASGGNTIYF. The CDR3, as DNA: TGCAGTGCTTCGGGTGGAAACACCATATATTTT.

V usage is TRBV9 and J usage is TRBJ2-3; D unclear. The CDR3 runs 14 residues. Germline V lookup: CDR1 SGDLS, CDR2 YYNGEE. V shed 0 bases and J shed 6 bases, with 11 bases lying between them. CDR3 nucleotides: TGTGCCAGCAGCGTAGGAACACAATCCGATACGCAGTATTTT. Translated, it gives CASSVGTQSDTQYF.

This clone was observed a few times. The genes are TRBV19 and TRBJ2-2, with 7 bases aligning to TRBD2. In germline, CDR1 is LNHDA, CDR2 SQIVND (reference sequence). The CDR3 has 15 amino acids. The J segment lost 4 bases and the V segment lost 2 bases, leaving 4 bases of the junction unmatched. The CDR3 sequence is CASSIPSGSTGELFF. CDR3 DNA sequence: TGTGCCAGTAGTATACCTAGCGGTTCCACCGGGGAGCTGTTTTTT.

The chain is built from TRBV30 and TRBJ2-1, with 7 bases that match TRBD1. J gave up 1 base and V 1 base, and 4 bases lay outside the gene matches. CDR1 is GTSNPN, CDR2 SVGIG, per germline (reference sequence). CDR3 length equals 15 residues. CDR3 residues: CAWSEGQPSYNEQFF. CDR3 coding DNA: TGTGCCTGGAGTGAGGGACAGCCGTCCTACAATGAGCAGTTCTTC.

The chain has TRBV30 and TRBJ2-1, with 7 positions matching TRBD2. The CDR3 runs to 11 residues. Germline lookup yields CDR1 GTSNPN and CDR2 SVGIG (reference sequence). The V and J ends lost 8 bases and 7 bases, in that order; junction bases with no gene match: 5. The DNA for the CDR3 is TGTGCCGGCACACTAGCGAATGAGCAGTTCTTC. Translated, it gives CAGTLANEQFF.